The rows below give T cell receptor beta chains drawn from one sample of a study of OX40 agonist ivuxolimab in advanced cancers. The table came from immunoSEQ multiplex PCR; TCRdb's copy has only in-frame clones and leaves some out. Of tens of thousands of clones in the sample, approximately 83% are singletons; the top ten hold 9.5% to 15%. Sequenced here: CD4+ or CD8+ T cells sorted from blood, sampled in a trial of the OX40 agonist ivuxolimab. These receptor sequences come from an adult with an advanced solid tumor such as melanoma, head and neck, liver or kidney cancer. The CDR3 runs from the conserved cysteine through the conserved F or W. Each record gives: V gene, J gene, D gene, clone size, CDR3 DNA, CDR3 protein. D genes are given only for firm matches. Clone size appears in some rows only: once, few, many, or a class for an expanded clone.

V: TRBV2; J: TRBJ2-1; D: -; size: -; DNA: TGTGCCAGCAGTGATGGGCCCCGAGAATACAATGAGCAGTTCTTC; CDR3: CASSDGPREYNEQFF
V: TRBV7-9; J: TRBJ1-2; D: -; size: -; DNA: TGTGCCAGCAGCTTAGGGGGAGATCCCGGCTACACCTTC; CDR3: CASSLGGDPGYTF
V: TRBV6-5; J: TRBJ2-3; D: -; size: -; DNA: TGTGCCAGCAGTTACTCGCTGAGGGATACGCAGTATTTT; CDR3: CASSYSLRDTQYF
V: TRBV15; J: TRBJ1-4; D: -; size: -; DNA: TGTGCCACCAGCAGAGATGTCCAAAGTGAAAAACTGTTTTTT; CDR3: CATSRDVQSEKLFF
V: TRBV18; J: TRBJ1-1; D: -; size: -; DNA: TGTGCCAGCTCACTCGGTGACACTGAAGCTTTCTTT; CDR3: CASSLGDTEAFF
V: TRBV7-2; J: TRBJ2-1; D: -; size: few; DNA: TGTGCCAGCAGCCCCGACATTCTAGCTGATGAGCAGTTCTTC; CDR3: CASSPDILADEQFF
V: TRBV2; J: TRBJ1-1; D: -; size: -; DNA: TGTGCCAGCAGTCACCCAGGGGTAAGCACTGAAGCTTTCTTT; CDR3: CASSHPGVSTEAFF
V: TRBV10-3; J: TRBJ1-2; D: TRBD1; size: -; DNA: TGTGCCAGTGGACAGGGGCCCTATGGCTACACCTTC; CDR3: CASGQGPYGYTF
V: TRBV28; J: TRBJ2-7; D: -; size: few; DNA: TGTGCCAGCAGCCACCCCCGGGACGGCTCCTACGAGCAGTACTTC; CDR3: CASSHPRDGSYEQYF
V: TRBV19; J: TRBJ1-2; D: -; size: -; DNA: TGTGCCAGTAGTACTCGGGCGCTCCTGCTGGGCTATGGCTACACCTTC; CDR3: CASSTRALLLGYGYTF
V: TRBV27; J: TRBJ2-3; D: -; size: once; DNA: TGTGCCAGCACCAGAGGCGATACGCAGTATTTT; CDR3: CASTRGDTQYF
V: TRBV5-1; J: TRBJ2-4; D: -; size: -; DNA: TGCGCCAGCAGCTTGGGAGGGGGACAAACCATTCAGTACTTC; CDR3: CASSLGGGQTIQYF
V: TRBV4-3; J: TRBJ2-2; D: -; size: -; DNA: TGCGCCAGCAGCTTTAGGGTGGACACCGGGGAGCTGTTTTTT; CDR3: CASSFRVDTGELFF
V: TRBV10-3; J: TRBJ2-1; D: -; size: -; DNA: TGTGCCATCAGCGAGACAGTTATTACCTACAATGAGCAGTTCTTC; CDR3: CAISETVITYNEQFF
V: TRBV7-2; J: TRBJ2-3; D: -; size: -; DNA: TGTGCCAGCAGCTTAGCCCCCTTTGAGACAGATACGCAGTATTTT; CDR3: CASSLAPFETDTQYF
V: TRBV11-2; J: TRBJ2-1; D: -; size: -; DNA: TGTGCCAGCAGCTCCAACTCCGGGACTTCCTACAATGAGCAGTTCTTC; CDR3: CASSSNSGTSYNEQFF
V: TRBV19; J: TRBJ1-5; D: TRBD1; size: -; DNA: TGTGCCAGTAGTATGCCCAGGGGGCTTCGCAATCAGCCCCAGCATTTT; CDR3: CASSMPRGLRNQPQHF
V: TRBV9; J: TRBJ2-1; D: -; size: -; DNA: TGTGCCAGCAGCGTAGGGGTGGGGGCCCCCCGCAATGAGCAGTTCTTC; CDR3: CASSVGVGAPRNEQFF
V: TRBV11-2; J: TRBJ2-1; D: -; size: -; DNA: TGTGCCAGCACAGATACATACAGACGGGAAACCTACAATGAGCAGTTCTTC; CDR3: CASTDTYRRETYNEQFF
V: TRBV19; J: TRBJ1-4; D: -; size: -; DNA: TGTGCCAGTACCAGAACCGAGGAGGGTGAAAAACTGTTTTTT; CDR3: CASTRTEEGEKLFF
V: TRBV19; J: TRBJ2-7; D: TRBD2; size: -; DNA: TGTGCCAGTAGCGACCTTAGCGGGAGCCCCCCCTACGAGCAGTACTTC; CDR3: CASSDLSGSPPYEQYF
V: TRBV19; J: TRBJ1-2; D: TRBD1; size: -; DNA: TGTGCCAGTAGTAGAGGGACAGGGAATGTGAACTATGGCTACACCTTC; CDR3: CASSRGTGNVNYGYTF
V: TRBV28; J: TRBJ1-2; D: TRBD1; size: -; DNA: TGTGCCATCCAAAACCGGGACAGAGTCAAAGGCTACACCTTC; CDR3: CAIQNRDRVKGYTF
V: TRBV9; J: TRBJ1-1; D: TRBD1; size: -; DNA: TGTGCCAGCAGCGCAGGACAGGGGCACACTGAAGCTTTCTTT; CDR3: CASSAGQGHTEAFF
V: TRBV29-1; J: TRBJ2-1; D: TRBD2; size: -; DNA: TGCAGCGTAGCCGGGACTAGCGCTTTCGATGAGCAGTTCTTC; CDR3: CSVAGTSAFDEQFF
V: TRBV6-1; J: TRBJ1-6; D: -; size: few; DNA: TGTGCCGGGCAGGGAAGGTTTTCACCCCTCCACTTT; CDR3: CAGQGRFSPLHF
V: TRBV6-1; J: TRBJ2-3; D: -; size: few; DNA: TGTGCCAGCGGGGACCTACCCACAGATACGCAGTATTTT; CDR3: CASGDLPTDTQYF
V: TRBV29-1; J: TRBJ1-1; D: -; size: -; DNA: TGCAGCGTTGAAGGCAGGCTGAACACTGAAGCTTTCTTT; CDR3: CSVEGRLNTEAFF
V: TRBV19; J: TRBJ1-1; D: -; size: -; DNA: TGTGCCAGTAGAGAGGACGGGTTTGAAGCTTTCTTT; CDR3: CASREDGFEAFF
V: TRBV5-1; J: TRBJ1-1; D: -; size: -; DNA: TGCGCCAGCAGCAAACAGAGTAACACTGAAGCTTTCTTT; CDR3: CASSKQSNTEAFF
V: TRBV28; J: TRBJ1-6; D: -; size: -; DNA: TGTGCCAGCAGTTTACGAGACAGAGATAATTCACCCCTCCACTTT; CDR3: CASSLRDRDNSPLHF
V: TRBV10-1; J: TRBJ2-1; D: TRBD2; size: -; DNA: TGCGCCAGCAGTGAGAGTAGCGGGGGGGACAATGAGCAGTTCTTC; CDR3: CASSESSGGDNEQFF
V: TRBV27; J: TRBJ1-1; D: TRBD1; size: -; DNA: TGTGCCAGCAGTTCGATCAGGGGGCTGAGCACTGAAGCTTTCTTT; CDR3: CASSSIRGLSTEAFF
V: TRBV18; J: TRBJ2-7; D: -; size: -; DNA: TGTGCCAGCTCACAGAACAGGGCAGCGACCTACGAGCAGTACTTC; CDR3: CASSQNRAATYEQYF
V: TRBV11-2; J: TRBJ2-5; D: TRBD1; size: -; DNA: TGTGCCAGCAGCTTCATGACAGGGCAAGAGACCCAGTACTTC; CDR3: CASSFMTGQETQYF
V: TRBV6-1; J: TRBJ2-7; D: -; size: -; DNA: TGTGCCAGCACCTCCAGACGCGAGCAGTACTTC; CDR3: CASTSRREQYF
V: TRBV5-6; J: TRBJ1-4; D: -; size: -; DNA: TGTGCCAGCAGCTTTTTGCGTGCTAATGAAAAACTGTTTTTT; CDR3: CASSFLRANEKLFF
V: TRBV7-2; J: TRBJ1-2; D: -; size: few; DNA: TGTGCCAGCAGCTTTGCAACCTTC; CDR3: CASSFATF
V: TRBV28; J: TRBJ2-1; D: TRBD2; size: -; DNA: TGTGCCAGCAGCCCTGGACTAGCGACCCTCAATGAGCAGTTCTTC; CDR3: CASSPGLATLNEQFF
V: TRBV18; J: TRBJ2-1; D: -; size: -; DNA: TGTGCCAGCTCACTCCGGGACTCAAGGAATGAGCAGTTCTTC; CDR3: CASSLRDSRNEQFF
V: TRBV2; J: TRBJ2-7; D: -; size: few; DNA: TGTGCCAGCCGTCCATTCTCCTACGAGCAGTACTTC; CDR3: CASRPFSYEQYF
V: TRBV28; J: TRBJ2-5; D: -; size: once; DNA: TGTGCCAGCAGTTTATCGAACGGGGCGGAGACCCAGTACTTC; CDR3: CASSLSNGAETQYF
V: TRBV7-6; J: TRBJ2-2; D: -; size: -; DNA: TGTGCCAGCAGCTTAGGGGCCGCTGCCGGCACCGGGGAGCTGTTTTTT; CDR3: CASSLGAAAGTGELFF
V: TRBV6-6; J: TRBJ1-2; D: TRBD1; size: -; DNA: TGTGCCAGCAACAGGGGTGCCACCTATGGCTACACCTTC; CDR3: CASNRGATYGYTF
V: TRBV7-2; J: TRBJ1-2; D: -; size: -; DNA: TGTGCCAGCAGCTTAGTTTCCGGGTTGGAGGGCTACACCTTC; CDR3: CASSLVSGLEGYTF
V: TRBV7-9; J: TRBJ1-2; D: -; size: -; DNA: TGTGCCAGCAGCTTAGAAGGGGGGTATGGCTACACCTTC; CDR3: CASSLEGGYGYTF
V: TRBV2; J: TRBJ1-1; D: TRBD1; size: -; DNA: TGTGCCAGCAGTGAGACCCGTGTTACCCGGGACAGGGTAACCTTT; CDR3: CASSETRVTRDRVTF
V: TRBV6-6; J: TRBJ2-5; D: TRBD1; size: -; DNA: TGTGCCAGCAGCCCTGGACAGGGTTATGAGACCCAGTACTTC; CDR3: CASSPGQGYETQYF
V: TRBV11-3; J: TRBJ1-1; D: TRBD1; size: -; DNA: TGTGCCAGCAGCTCAGGACAGGCTAATGAAGCTTTCTTT; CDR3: CASSSGQANEAFF
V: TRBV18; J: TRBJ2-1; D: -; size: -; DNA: TGTGCCAGCTCACTCGCAGAGGTCTGGGAGCAGTTCTTC; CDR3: CASSLAEVWEQFF
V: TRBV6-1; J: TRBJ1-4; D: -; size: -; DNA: TGTGCCAGCAGTGAAGAAAGAGGCTGGGGGGATGAAAAACTGTTTTTT; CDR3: CASSEERGWGDEKLFF
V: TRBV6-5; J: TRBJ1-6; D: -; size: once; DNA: TGTGCCAGCAGTTACACGACAGGAGAAGATTCACCCCTCCACTTT; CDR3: CASSYTTGEDSPLHF
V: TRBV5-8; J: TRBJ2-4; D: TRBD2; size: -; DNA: TGTGCCAGCAGCTCGACTAGCGGGGGGGTTTCGGCCAAAAACATTCAGTACTTC; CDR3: CASSSTSGGVSAKNIQYF
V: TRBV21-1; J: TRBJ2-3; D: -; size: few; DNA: TGTGCCAGCAGCACTGGACAGGGCCTCTCTGCTAGCACAGATACGCAGTATTTT; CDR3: CASSTGQGLSASTDTQYF
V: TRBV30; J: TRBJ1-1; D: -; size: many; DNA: TGTGCCTGGAGTCGGGGGGGAATGGACACTGAAGCTTTCTTT; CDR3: CAWSRGGMDTEAFF
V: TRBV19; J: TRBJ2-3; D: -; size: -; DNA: TGTGCCAGTAGTATAACGGGAATCATTCGTGGGGGGGGCACCACTAGCACAGATACGCAGTATTTT; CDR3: CASSITGIIRGGGTTSTDTQYF